The rows below give T cell receptor beta chains drawn from one sample of a study of T cell responses to AZD1222 COVID-19 vaccine. Assay used: immunoSEQ multiplex PCR; TCRdb lists only in-frame clones, some missing. This sample yields 95,000 to 150,000 clones, of which roughly 93% are seen a single time; around 1.5% belongs to the top ten. The specimen comprised peripheral blood, sampled on day 0 of AZD1222 vaccination. These receptors were collected from an adult in good health. Each CDR3 is given with its conserved first and last residue. The D gene is left open where the match is weak. Expanded clones are given a class, and other clones once, few, many or no size at all.

>-|TRBJ1-2|TRBV29-1|-
CSVEGSLRKFYGYTF
TGCAGCGTTGAGGGGAGCCTTCGAAAATTCTATGGCTACACCTTC
>-|TRBJ1-3|TRBV18|-
CASSPPGQGGSGNTIYF
TGTGCCAGCTCACCACCCGGCCAGGGAGGGTCTGGAAACACCATATATTTT
>-|TRBJ1-6|TRBV2|-
CASKTDNSPLHF
TGTGCCAGCAAGACAGATAATTCACCCCTCCACTTT
>-|TRBJ1-2|TRBV4-3|-
CASSQDEGLGLVNYGYTF
TGCGCCAGCAGCCAAGATGAGGGTCTGGGTCTTGTGAACTATGGCTACACCTTC
>-|TRBJ2-5|TRBV7-9|-
CASSPPGAWGSQETQYF
TGTGCCAGCAGCCCCCCCGGGGCATGGGGTAGTCAAGAGACCCAGTACTTC
>-|TRBJ2-1|TRBV4-3|-
CASSYGATSYNEQFF
TGCGCCAGCTCGTACGGGGCCACTTCCTACAATGAGCAGTTCTTC
>-|TRBJ1-5|TRBV6-5|-
CASSKQTAGTGPQHF
TGTGCCAGCAGTAAACAGACAGCGGGGACGGGGCCCCAGCATTTT
>TRBD2|TRBJ2-1|TRBV7-8|-
CASSPLAGEGYNEQFF
TGTGCCAGCAGCCCCCTGGCGGGAGAAGGGTACAATGAGCAGTTCTTC
>-|TRBJ1-3|TRBV12-5|-
CASGLRDFSGNTIYF
TGTGCTAGTGGTCTGAGGGACTTCTCTGGAAACACCATATATTTT
>-|TRBJ2-6|TRBV4-1|-
CASSQAPRQTGANVLTF
TGCGCCAGCAGCCAAGCCCCCCGGCAGACGGGGGCCAACGTCCTGACTTTC
>-|TRBJ2-2|TRBV28|-
CASSLEGSANTGELFF
TGTGCCAGCAGTTTAGAGGGGTCCGCGAACACCGGGGAGCTGTTTTTT
>TRBD2|TRBJ2-2|TRBV2|-
CASRGLAANTGELFF
TGTGCCAGCAGGGGACTAGCGGCGAACACCGGGGAGCTGTTTTTT
>-|TRBJ1-5|TRBV6-5|-
CASSPAGGNQPQHF
TGTGCCAGCAGTCCTGCGGGGGGCAATCAGCCCCAGCATTTT
>-|TRBJ1-4|TRBV11-2|-
CASSLGVVVEKLFF
TGTGCCAGCAGCTTAGGCGTTGTGGTAGAAAAACTGTTTTTT
>TRBD1|TRBJ1-2|TRBV18|-
CASSPGQDYGYTF
TGTGCCAGCTCACCGGGACAGGACTATGGCTACACCTTC
>TRBD2|TRBJ2-1|TRBV19|-
CASSIVASGGNEQFF
TGTGCCAGTAGTATAGTGGCTAGCGGGGGGAATGAGCAGTTCTTC
>-|TRBJ2-2|TRBV5-4|once
CASSWDTGELFF
TGTGCCAGCAGCTGGGATACCGGGGAGCTGTTTTTT
>-|TRBJ1-6|TRBV12-3/TRBV12-4|-
CASSLGEGSPLHF
TGTGCCAGCAGTTTAGGGGAGGGTTCACCCCTCCACTTT
>TRBD1|TRBJ1-2|TRBV7-9|-
CASSLGQGPYGYTF
TGTGCCAGCAGCTTAGGACAGGGGCCCTATGGCTACACCTTC
>-|TRBJ1-2|TRBV7-9|-
CASSFSQDVTYGYTF
TGTGCCAGCAGCTTCAGTCAGGACGTCACCTATGGCTACACCTTC
>-|TRBJ1-4|TRBV6-2/TRBV6-3|-
CASSSPGGGREKLFF
TGTGCCAGCAGTTCCCCCGGGGGGGGGCGCGAAAAACTGTTTTTT
>TRBD1|TRBJ1-5|TRBV6-1|-
CASSERVAVGQGVGQPQHF
TGTGCCAGCAGTGAAAGGGTAGCAGTAGGACAGGGCGTAGGGCAGCCCCAGCATTTT
>-|TRBJ1-2|TRBV21-1|-
CASSTNGPRGYGYTF
TGTGCCAGCAGTACAAACGGACCCAGGGGGTATGGCTACACCTTC
>-|TRBJ1-1|TRBV30|-
CAWSRQVWGTEAFF
TGTGCCTGGAGTAGACAGGTCTGGGGCACTGAAGCTTTCTTT
>-|TRBJ1-1|TRBV2|-
CASSDWGVEAFF
TGTGCCAGCAGTGATTGGGGGGTTGAAGCTTTCTTT
>TRBD2|TRBJ2-1|TRBV3-1/TRBV3-2|-
CASSQELAGYNEQFF
TGTGCCAGCAGCCAAGAACTAGCGGGGTACAATGAGCAGTTCTTC
>-|TRBJ1-3|TRBV9|-
CASSVGGDSRNTIYF
TGTGCCAGCAGCGTAGGGGGGGACTCGCGAAACACCATATATTTT
>TRBD2|TRBJ2-1|TRBV2|few
CASSEAGGLLEQFF
TGTGCCAGCAGTGAAGCGGGAGGGCTCCTTGAGCAGTTCTTC
>-|TRBJ1-2|TRBV6-5|-
CASTGTNRDGYTF
TGTGCCAGCACCGGGACGAACAGGGATGGCTACACCTTC
>-|TRBJ2-5|TRBV11-1|-
CASSFGFGETQYF
TGTGCCAGCAGCTTCGGGTTCGGAGAGACCCAGTACTTC
>-|TRBJ1-1|TRBV7-2|-
CASSSLGGDTEAFF
TGTGCCAGCAGCTCCCTCGGGGGTGACACTGAAGCTTTCTTT
>-|TRBJ1-2|TRBV11-3|-
CASSLVSSGFDYGYTF
TGTGCCAGCAGCTTAGTGTCGTCGGGATTTGACTATGGCTACACCTTC
>-|TRBJ1-3|TRBV11-2|-
CASSAQASSGNTIYF
TGTGCCAGCAGCGCCCAGGCGAGCTCTGGAAACACCATATATTTT
>-|TRBJ1-5|TRBV27|-
CASSIQENQPQHF
TGTGCCAGCAGTATACAGGAAAATCAGCCCCAGCATTTT
>TRBD2|TRBJ2-1|TRBV6-4|once
CASSDSIASGSYNEQFF
TGTGCCAGCAGTGACTCGATAGCTAGCGGGAGTTACAATGAGCAGTTCTTC
>-|TRBJ2-1|TRBV5-1|-
CASSLGEGGPNEQFF
TGCGCCAGCAGTTTGGGGGAGGGGGGCCCCAATGAGCAGTTCTTC
>-|TRBJ1-2|TRBV18|-
CASSSQEYNYGYTF
TGTGCCAGCTCAAGCCAGGAATATAACTATGGCTACACCTTC
>-|TRBJ1-5|TRBV30|once
CAWSVQGKGGNQPQHF
TGTGCCTGGAGTGTTCAGGGGAAAGGAGGCAATCAGCCCCAGCATTTT
>-|TRBJ1-3|TRBV3-1/TRBV3-2|-
CASSQSTGSIGNTIYF
TGTGCCAGCAGCCAGTCCACAGGGAGCATTGGAAACACCATATATTTT
>-|TRBJ2-3|TRBV18|-
CASSPPSSADTQYF
TGTGCCAGCTCACCACCCTCTAGCGCTGATACGCAGTATTTT
>-|TRBJ2-3|TRBV12-3/TRBV12-4|-
CASSSTIAGTQYF
TGTGCCAGCAGTTCCACTATTGCGGGTACGCAGTATTTT
>TRBD1|TRBJ1-1|TRBV6-1|-
CASSEGRWDRGFMNTEAFF
TGTGCCAGCAGTGAAGGGAGGTGGGACAGGGGTTTCATGAACACTGAAGCTTTCTTT
>TRBD2|TRBJ2-2|TRBV18|once
CASSPPGSGGFNTGELFF
TGTGCCAGCTCCCCCCCCGGGAGCGGGGGCTTTAACACCGGGGAGCTGTTTTTT
>-|TRBJ2-2|TRBV5-1|-
CASSARLANTGELFF
TGCGCCAGCAGCGCCAGACTCGCGAACACCGGGGAGCTGTTTTTT
>-|TRBJ2-1|TRBV2|-
CASRVGPVNEQFF
TGTGCCAGCAGGGTGGGACCGGTCAATGAGCAGTTCTTC
>TRBD2|TRBJ2-1|TRBV7-2|-
CASRQGWLAGDGAQFF
TGTGCCAGCAGACAAGGGTGGCTAGCGGGGGACGGTGCGCAGTTCTTC
>-|TRBJ1-2|TRBV30|-
CAWKANPRSGYTF
TGTGCCTGGAAGGCTAACCCTAGGAGTGGCTACACCTTC
>-|TRBJ2-1|TRBV21-1|-
CASGSSGCSYNEQFF
TGTGCCAGCGGGTCTAGCGGCTGCTCCTACAATGAGCAGTTCTTC
>-|TRBJ1-1|TRBV24-1|-
CATSDLAATEAFF
TGTGCCACCAGTGATTTGGCAGCCACTGAAGCTTTCTTT
>-|TRBJ1-6|TRBV6-5|-
CASRGDGNSPLHF
TGTGCCAGCAGGGGCGACGGTAATTCACCCCTCCACTTT
>-|TRBJ1-3|TRBV5-1|-
CASSLDFSGSSGNTIYF
TGCGCCAGCAGCTTGGACTTTTCAGGCTCCTCTGGAAACACCATATATTTT
>TRBD1|TRBJ2-2|TRBV28|once
CASSSPGQGTGELFF
TGTGCCAGCAGTTCTCCGGGACAGGGCACCGGGGAGCTGTTTTTT
>-|TRBJ1-1|TRBV25-1|-
CASSDPGAGSTEAFF
TGTGCCAGCAGTGATCCAGGTGCAGGGAGCACTGAAGCTTTCTTT
>-|TRBJ2-3|TRBV7-9|-
CASTTLREEFTDTQYF
TGTGCCAGCACCACCCTAAGGGAGGAGTTCACAGATACGCAGTATTTT
>-|TRBJ1-6|TRBV2|-
CASSERQGSPLHF
TGTGCCAGCAGTGAAAGGCAAGGTTCACCCCTCCACTTT